One and the same sample provided the 28 T cell receptor beta chains below, sequenced in a study of CD8 T cells in ankylosing spondylitis. TCRdb itself ran the 5' RACE reads through MiXCR, one entry per CDR3 protein. The profile shows around 300,000 distinct CDR3 sequences, approximately 10% of them singletons. The sequenced sample was blood, either unsorted or a sorted T cell fraction (not recorded which). These TCRs come from a female donor with ankylosing spondylitis or in good health (not recorded which).

This chain links TRBV18 with TRBJ1-4; 11 positions match TRBD1. CDR1 is KGHSH and CDR2 is LQKENI in the germline V gene. With V trimmed by 2 bases and J by 6 bases, 2 bases remained unmatched. The CDR3 has 15 amino acids. CDR3 in DNA: TGTGCCAGCTCACCAGGACAGGGGGCGGATGAAAAACTGTTTTTT. It specifies CASSPGQGADEKLFF.

This clonotype was recorded a few times. The rearrangement links TRBV7-2 to TRBJ2-5; a weak D match, TRBD1 (6 bases). This CDR3 contains 15 residues. Between the trimmed V and J ends, which lost 5 bases and 2 bases, there was a span of 15 bases. Per germline, CDR1 SGHTA and CDR2 FQGNSA. The CDR3 sequence is CASSHRWGPQETQYF. The CDR3 coding sequence is TGTGCCAGCAGCCACCGATGGGGGCCTCAAGAGACCCAGTACTTC.

This clonotype has ten or more counts. The chain recombines TRBV20-1 with TRBJ2-5; no clear D gene. The V gene's germline CDR1 is DFQATT and CDR2 SNEGSKA (reference sequence). Trimming shortened V by 0 bases and J by 5 bases, and 7 bases separated the two germline ends. The CDR3 loop spans 12 amino acids. The CDR3 DNA follows: TGCAGTGCTAGAGAAGACCGGGAGACCCAGTACTTC. This encodes CSAREDRETQYF.

This clonotype was recorded many times. The chain recombines TRBV28 with TRBJ1-2; tentatively, D is TRBD1 (5 bases). The length of the CDR3 is 15 residues. CDR1 and CDR2 from the germline V gene are MDHEN and SYDVKM. Trimming stripped 4 bases from V and 7 bases from J, with 19 bases between. The DNA of the CDR3 is TGTGCCAGCAGTTCCCCGGGGGGTTATCACGGTGGCTACACCTTC. Translating it yields CASSSPGGYHGGYTF.

With respect to this clonotype: A much larger clone is a single base away; this may be a read error. The chain employs TRBV20-1 and TRBJ2-1; a weak D match, TRBD2 (7 bases). The CDR3 length is 14 residues. CDR1 and CDR2 (germline): DFQATT, SNEGSKA (reference sequence). The CDR3, as DNA: TGCGGTGCTAGCCGGGGGGCGCTGAGGAATGAGCAGTTCTTC. Translation: CGASRGALRNEQFF.

A remark on this clonotype: This may come from a read error, since a much larger clone is one base off. The rearrangement joins TRBV5-1 to TRBJ2-7, with 8 bases identical to TRBD1. CDR1 and CDR2 (germline): SGHRS, YFSETQ. CDR3 length: 14 residues. The CDR3 nucleotides read TGCGCCAGCAGCTTGGTGACAGGGGAATCCGAGCATTACTTC. It encodes CASSLVTGESEHYF.

This clonotype came up many times. The chain is built from TRBV5-1 and TRBJ1-4, with 9 positions matching TRBD1. This CDR3 is built from 16 residues. Trimming removed 4 bases from V and 0 bases from J; junction bases left unmatched: 4. Germline CDR1 and CDR2: SGHRS and YFSETQ. The CDR3 DNA reads TGCGCCAGCAGCAGAGACAGGGGGACAACTAATGAAAAACTGTTTTTT. Protein: CASSRDRGTTNEKLFF. The full variable domain, its missing parts supplied by reference TRBV5-1 and TRBJ1-4, is KAGVTQTPRYLIKTRGQQVTLSCSPISGHRSVSWYQQTPGQGLQFLFEYFSETQRNKGNFPGRFSGRQFSNSRSEMNVSTLELGDSALYLCASSRDRGTTNEKLFFGSGTQLSVL.

A few counts support this clonotype. V is TRBV2 and J is TRBJ2-4, with D maybe TRBD1 (5 bases). V was trimmed by 1 base and J by 8 bases, leaving 12 bases between them. Germline loops: CDR1 SNHLY, CDR2 FYNNEI. CDR3 length: 14 residues. The CDR3 reads CASSEGRARDIQYF. The DNA of the CDR3 is TGTGCCAGCAGTGAAGGCAGGGCCCGGGACATTCAGTACTTC. The full variable domain, rest sourced from reference TRBV2 and TRBJ2-4, is EPEVTQTPSHQVTQMGQEVILRCVPISNHLYFYWYRQILGQKVEFLVSFYNNEISEKSEIFDDQFSVERPDGSNFTLKIRSTKLEDSAMYFCASSEGRARDIQYFGAGTRLSVL.

This clonotype was seen at least ten times. The chain employs TRBV9 and TRBJ2-5, with D possibly TRBD2 on 6 matching bases. V lost 0 bases to trimming and J lost 3 bases, with 9 bases between them. This CDR3 region has 14 residues. CDR1 and CDR2 (germline): SGDLS, YYNGEE. The CDR3 region is CASSVAIAEETQYF. CDR3 nucleotide sequence: TGTGCCAGCAGCGTAGCAATAGCGGAAGAGACCCAGTACTTC. The full variable domain, rest sourced from reference TRBV9 and TRBJ2-5, is DSGVTQTPKHLITATGQRVTLRCSPRSGDLSVYWYQQSLDQGLQFLIQYYNGEERAKGNILERFSAQQFPDLHSELNLSSLELGDSALYFCASSVAIAEETQYFGPGTRLLVL.

This clonotype has a handful of counts. This chain joins TRBV20-1 and TRBJ1-5, with a tentative D call TRBD1 (6 bases). The CDR3 is made up of 17 amino acids. Trimming took off 0 bases at V and 0 bases at J, with 15 bases between the two ends. Germline V gene sequence: CDR1 DFQATT, CDR2 SNEGSKA (reference sequence). The CDR3, as DNA: TGCAGTGCTAGAGATCTCGGGGGGGCTGTTAGCAATCAGCCCCAGCATTTT. Its translation is CSARDLGGAVSNQPQHF.

This clonotype was seen many times. The chain employs TRBV20-1 and TRBJ2-3, with D possibly matching TRBD2 (6 bases). V gave up 0 bases and J gave up 0 bases, with 10 bases separating them. The CDR3 is 15 amino acids. Germline CDR1 reads DFQATT; CDR2 reads SNEGSKA (reference sequence). The CDR3 nucleotides are TGCAGTGCTAGAGAGTTCCGGGGGAGCACAGATACGCAGTATTTT. Protein product: CSAREFRGSTDTQYF.

This clonotype turned up a few times. V and J are TRBV7-9 and TRBJ1-1; no firm D call. Deletions cut 1 base from V and 0 bases from J, with 9 bases between. CDR3 length: 15 amino acids. Germline V gives CDR1 SEHNR, CDR2 FQNEAQ (reference sequence). The CDR3 DNA reads TGTGCCAGCAGCTTAGGGGTCAGGATGAACACTGAAGCTTTCTTT. As protein: CASSLGVRMNTEAFF. The entire variable domain, with the rest obtained from reference TRBV7-9 and TRBJ1-1, is as follows: DTGVSQNPRHKITKRGQNVTFRCDPISEHNRLYWYRQTLGQGPEFLTYFQNEAQLEKSRLLSDRFSAERPKGSFSTLEIQRTEQGDSAMYLCASSLGVRMNTEAFFGQGTRLTVV.

This clonotype was seen more than once but under ten times. V usage is TRBV20-1 and J usage is TRBJ2-7, with D hard to call. The CDR3 runs to 15 residues. Deletions cut 2 bases from V and 2 bases from J, with 16 bases between. From germline, CDR1 is DFQATT and CDR2 SNEGSKA (reference sequence). The CDR3 coding sequence is TGCAGTGCTAGAAGGTTTAGGTCAGCTGCCTACGAGCAGTACTTC. It encodes CSARRFRSAAYEQYF.

This clonotype was detected only a few times. A read error may explain this, as a much larger clone is one base away. The V and J genes are TRBV20-1 and TRBJ1-2; maybe TRBD1 (5 bases). Germline CDR1 reads DFQATT; CDR2 reads SNEGSKA (reference sequence). This CDR3 comprises 14 residues. The CDR3 spells CSARKPGGPSGYPF. CDR3 in DNA: TGCAGTGCTAGAAAACCGGGGGGTCCTTCTGGCTACCCCTTC.

This clonotype was seen a handful of times. This chain uses TRBV28 with TRBJ2-1; D might be TRBD2 (6 bases). The CDR3 sequence is 12 residues long. V dropped 6 bases and J dropped 7 bases, with 10 bases sitting between them. Per the germline V gene, CDR1 is MDHEN and CDR2 is SYDVKM. The CDR3 spells CASRPGVNEQFF. The CDR3 DNA is TGTGCCAGCAGGCCGGGAGTGAATGAGCAGTTCTTC.

This clonotype appeared many times. The chain is built from TRBV20-1 and TRBJ1-4; no clear D gene. CDR1 is DFQATT, CDR2 SNEGSKA, per germline (reference sequence). V was trimmed by 7 bases and J by 0 bases, leaving 12 bases between them. The CDR3 is 14 residues long. CDR3: CSGIELSTNEKLFF. In nucleotides, the CDR3 is TGCAGTGGCATAGAACTTTCAACTAATGAAAAACTGTTTTTT.

This clonotype was counted at least ten times. The V gene is TRBV10-3, the J gene TRBJ1-1; D is ambiguous. The V gene lost 3 bases and the J gene lost 1 base, with 12 bases spanning the gap. The germline CDR1 and CDR2 sequences are ENHRY and SYGVKD. This CDR3 is 15 amino acids long. The DNA for the CDR3 is TGTGCCATCAGTGACTCTGACAAGGGGAACACTGAAGCTTTCTTT. It translates to CAISDSDKGNTEAFF.

In its sample, this clonotype was seen many times. This chain links TRBV20-1 with TRBJ2-1; D possibly corresponds to TRBD2 (6 bases). V was shortened by 5 bases and J by 10 bases, with 15 bases between the two germline ends. The CDR3 loop spans 12 amino acids. In germline, CDR1 is DFQATT, CDR2 SNEGSKA (reference sequence). CDR3 coding DNA: TGCAGTGCTTGGGACTCCCCGGGGGAGCAGTTCTTC. Translating gives CSAWDSPGEQFF.

The table lists this clonotype with many counts. For the CDR3, the DNA is TGCGCCAGCAGCACTTCGACCCAAAATGAGCAGTTCTTC. Translated: CASSTSTQNEQFF. The rearrangement uses TRBV5-1 and TRBJ2-1, with no clear D. The CDR3 loop spans 13 amino acids. V lost 4 bases, J lost 7 bases, and 12 bases lay in between. From germline, CDR1 is SGHRS and CDR2 YFSETQ.

The table lists this clonotype with many counts. This chain connects TRBV10-3 to TRBJ2-3, with unresolved D. Germline V gives CDR1 ENHRY, CDR2 SYGVKD. V lost 7 bases, J lost 0 bases, and 5 bases lay in between. The CDR3 has 12 residues. The CDR3 sequence: CAITGSTDTQYF. The CDR3 DNA reads TGTGCCATCACCGGTAGCACAGATACGCAGTATTTT.

This clonotype was counted between two and nine times. The chain joins TRBV6-1 to TRBJ1-6, with a tentative D call TRBD1 (5 bases). Trimming pared 6 bases from V and 6 bases from J, leaving 9 bases between. CDR1 and CDR2 from the germline V gene are MNHNS and SASEGT. This CDR3 has 13 residues. CDR3 residues: CASRTASNSPLHF. For the CDR3, the DNA is TGTGCCAGCAGGACAGCCAGTAATTCACCCCTCCACTTT.

This clonotype was picked up many times. The chain combines TRBV12-3 or TRBV12-4 with TRBJ2-2; possibly TRBD1 for D (6 bases). The V and J ends lost 6 bases and 0 bases respectively, with 11 bases between them. The length of the CDR3 is 15 residues. The CDR3 DNA follows: TGTGCCAGCAGGGAGACAGGTTCGAACACCGGGGAGCTGTTTTTT. This gives the protein CASRETGSNTGELFF.

Many counts were recorded for this clonotype. CDR3 sequence reads: CASTSEAQSQETQYF. The CDR3 DNA is TGTGCCAGCACCAGTGAGGCACAGTCTCAAGAGACCCAGTACTTC. The rearrangement uses TRBV11-2 and TRBJ2-5; no clear D. Trimming left V 7 bases short and J 2 bases short, with 17 bases between. In germline, CDR1 is SGHAT, CDR2 FQNNGV. This CDR3 region has 15 residues. Based on the CDR3 plus reference TRBV11-2 and TRBJ2-5, the full variable domain is EAGVAQSPRYKIIEKRQSVAFWCNPISGHATLYWYQQILGQGPKLLIQFQNNGVVDDSQLPKDRFSAERLKGVDSTLKIQPAKLEDSAVYLCASTSEAQSQETQYFGPGTRLLVL.

This rearrangement joins TRBV5-1 to TRBJ2-7; D uncertain. Germline assignment: CDR1 SGHRS and CDR2 YFSETQ. CDR3 length: 13 amino acids. With 2 bases removed from V and 1 base from J, the gap between germline ends came to 7 bases. The CDR3 DNA reads as TGCGCCAGCAGCTTCGAGAATTCCTACGAGCAGTACTTC. The encoded protein is CASSFENSYEQYF.

This clonotype has at least ten counts. The CDR3 sequence is CSANPVLETQYF. DNA for the CDR3: TGCAGTGCTAACCCGGTCTTGGAGACCCAGTACTTC. This chain connects TRBV20-1 to TRBJ2-5, with D hard to call. Germline V CDR1 and CDR2: DFQATT, SNEGSKA (reference sequence). CDR3 length: 12 residues. Trimming took 4 bases from V and 5 from J, leaving 11 bases between them.

This clonotype was detected a few times. The chain couples TRBV20-1 to TRBJ2-1; possibly TRBD1 for D (6 bases). Trimming left V 3 bases short and J 4 bases short, with 10 bases between. This CDR3 comprises 13 residues. Germline V gene data show CDR1 as DFQATT and CDR2 as SNEGSKA (reference sequence). The chain's CDR3 is CSASRTDYNEQFF. CDR3 bases: TGCAGTGCTAGTAGGACAGATTACAATGAGCAGTTCTTC.

This clonotype was counted at least ten times. The chain joins TRBV20-1 to TRBJ2-7, with 10 bases that match TRBD1. Germline V lookup: CDR1 DFQATT, CDR2 SNEGSKA (reference sequence). The trim removed 7 bases at V and 5 bases at J, leaving 5 bases unmatched. The CDR3 has 12 amino acids. The CDR3 region has the DNA TGCAGTGGCCGACAGGGGGCCAACGAGCAGTACTTC. It specifies CSGRQGANEQYF.

This clonotype has just a few counts. CDR3 region: CAISDGGNNQPQHF. As DNA, the CDR3 is TGTGCCATCAGTGACGGAGGAAACAATCAGCCCCAGCATTTT. The chain uses TRBV10-3 and TRBJ1-5; D gene ambiguous. With 3 bases removed from V and 3 bases from J, the gap between germline ends came to 9 bases. The CDR3 contains 14 residues. CDR1 and CDR2 from the germline V gene are ENHRY and SYGVKD.